This TCR beta chain was sequenced in a study of blood T cell repertoires in COVID-19. Study details: The United States, Italy and Spain supplied acute and convalescent COVID-19 samples. PBMCs, B-cell-depleted T cells, or T cells were the source of the cDNA or gDNA that made up the material.

The authors' processing: Amplified reference gene primers provided the basis for estimating nucleated cell counts. The protocol was immunoSEQ multiplex PCR, while the TCRdb copy is restricted to in-frame clones and leaves out a portion. V and J calls and clone size are copied from that table; D and trimming were computed from the DNA. This table has about 68,000 clones, 80% to 90% appearing once. Trimming cost V 6 bases and J 4 bases, with 25 bases left between them. The germline CDR1 and CDR2 sequences are KGHSH and LQKENI. This CDR3 comprises 19 residues. The sequenced sample consisted of peripheral blood. The chain employs TRBV18 and TRBJ2-6; TRBD2 is a possible D gene (7 bases). The sequence was collected from a man aged 25 to 40 with acute or convalescent COVID-19. Here the CDR3 DNA reads TGTGCCAGCTCCCGCGGGGGCCACCGGCGCGAAGACGGGGCCAACGTCCTGACTTTC. Amino acids: CASSRGGHRREDGANVLTF.